This T cell receptor (beta chain) derives from a study of T-cell memory formation after mild COVID-19. About the study: Most TCR clusters belonged to a single donor. Broader study findings: Some clones that responded turned up in pre-infection memory, which suggests that cross-reactive memory joined in.

As regards this clonotype: Its antigen is unknown.

V lost 2 bases and J lost 5, with 13 bases in between. Germline V gene sequence: CDR1 SGHRS, CDR2 YFSETQ. The CDR3 runs to 15 residues. TCRdb re-called the 5' RACE reads with MiXCR, one entry per CDR3 protein. In the table there are around 250,000 distinct CDR3 sequences, 7.5% to 10% of which are singletons. The sequenced sample was PBMCs or a T cell subset sorted from them (not recorded which). The sequence was collected from a young man who had mild COVID-19 (a few samples of this study predate the infection). Cell type and time point are not known. The V gene is TRBV5-1, the J gene TRBJ2-2; D is undetermined. The CDR3 nucleotides read TGCGCCAGCAGCTTTGCAGGAGTAAAAACCGGGGAGCTGTTTTTT. Its protein is CASSFAGVKTGELFF.